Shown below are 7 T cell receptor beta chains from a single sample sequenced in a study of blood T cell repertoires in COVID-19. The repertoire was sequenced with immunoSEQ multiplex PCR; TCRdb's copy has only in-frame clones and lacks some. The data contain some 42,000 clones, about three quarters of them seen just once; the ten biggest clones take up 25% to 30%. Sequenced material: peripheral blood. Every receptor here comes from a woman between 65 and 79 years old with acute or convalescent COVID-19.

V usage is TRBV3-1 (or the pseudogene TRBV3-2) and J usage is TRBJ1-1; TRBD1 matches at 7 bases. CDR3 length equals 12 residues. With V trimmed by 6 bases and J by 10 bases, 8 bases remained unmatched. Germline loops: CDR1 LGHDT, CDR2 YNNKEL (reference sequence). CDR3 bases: TGTGCCAGCAGTCAGGGGGAGGTCCGAGCTTTCTTT. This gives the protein CASSQGEVRAFF.

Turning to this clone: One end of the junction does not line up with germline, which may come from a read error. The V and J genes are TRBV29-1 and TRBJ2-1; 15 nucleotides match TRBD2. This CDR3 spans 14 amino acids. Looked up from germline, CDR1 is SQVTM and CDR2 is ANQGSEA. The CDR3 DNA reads TGCAGCGCCGGGACTAGCGGGGGGTACAGTGAGCAGTTCTTC. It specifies CSAGTSGGYSEQFF.

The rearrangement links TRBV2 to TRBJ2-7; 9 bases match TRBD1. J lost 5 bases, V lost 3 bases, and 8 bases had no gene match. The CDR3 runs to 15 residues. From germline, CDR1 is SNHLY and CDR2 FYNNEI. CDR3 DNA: TGTGCCAGCAGTGATACGGGGACAGGGTTCGACGAGCAGTACTTC. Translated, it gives CASSDTGTGFDEQYF.

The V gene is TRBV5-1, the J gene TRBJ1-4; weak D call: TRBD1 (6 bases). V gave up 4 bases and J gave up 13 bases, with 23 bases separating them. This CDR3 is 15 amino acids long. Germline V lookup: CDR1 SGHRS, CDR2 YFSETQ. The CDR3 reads CASSPWGGSPIGLFF. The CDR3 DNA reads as TGCGCCAGCAGCCCATGGGGGGGCTCCCCAATCGGACTGTTTTTT. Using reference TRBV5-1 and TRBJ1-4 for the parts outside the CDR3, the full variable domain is KAGVTQTPRYLIKTRGQQVTLSCSPISGHRSVSWYQQTPGQGLQFLFEYFSETQRNKGNFPGRFSGRQFSNSRSEMNVSTLELGDSALYLCASSPWGGSPIGLFFGSGTQLSVL.

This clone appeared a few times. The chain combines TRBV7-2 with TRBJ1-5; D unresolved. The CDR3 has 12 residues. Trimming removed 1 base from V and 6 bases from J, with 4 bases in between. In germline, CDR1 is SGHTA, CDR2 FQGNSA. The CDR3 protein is CASSLVGQPQHF. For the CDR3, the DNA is TGTGCCAGCAGCTTAGTCGGTCAGCCCCAGCATTTT.

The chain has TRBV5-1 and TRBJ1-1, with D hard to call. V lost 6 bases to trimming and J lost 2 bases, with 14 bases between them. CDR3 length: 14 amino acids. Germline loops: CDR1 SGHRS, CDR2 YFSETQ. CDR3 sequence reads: CASTPGGSNTEAFF. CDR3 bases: TGCGCCAGCACCCCTGGAGGGTCCAACACTGAAGCTTTCTTT.

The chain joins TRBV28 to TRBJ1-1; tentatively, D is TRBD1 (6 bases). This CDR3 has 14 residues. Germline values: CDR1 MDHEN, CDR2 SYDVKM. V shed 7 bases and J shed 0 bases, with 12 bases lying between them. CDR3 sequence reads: CASKQQGVNTEAFF. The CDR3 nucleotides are TGTGCCAGCAAACAACAGGGAGTGAACACTGAAGCTTTCTTT.